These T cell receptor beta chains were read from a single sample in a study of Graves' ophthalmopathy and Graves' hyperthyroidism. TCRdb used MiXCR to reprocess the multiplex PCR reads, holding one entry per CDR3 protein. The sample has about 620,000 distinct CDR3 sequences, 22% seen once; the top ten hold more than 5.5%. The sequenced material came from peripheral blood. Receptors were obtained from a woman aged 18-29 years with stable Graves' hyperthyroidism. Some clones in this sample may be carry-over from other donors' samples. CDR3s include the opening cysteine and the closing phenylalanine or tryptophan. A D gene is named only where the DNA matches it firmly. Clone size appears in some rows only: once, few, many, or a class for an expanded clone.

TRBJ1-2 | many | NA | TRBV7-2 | CASSLVWGQDGYTF | TGTGCCAGCAGCTTAGTTTGGGGGCAGGATGGCTACACCTTC
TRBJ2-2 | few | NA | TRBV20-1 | CSARMLRRDTGELFF | TGCAGTGCTAGAATGTTACGGAGAGACACCGGGGAGCTGTTTTTT
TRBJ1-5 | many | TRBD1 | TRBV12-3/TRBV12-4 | CASRLTGRGQPQHF | TGTGCCAGCAGACTGACAGGGAGAGGACAGCCCCAGCATTTT
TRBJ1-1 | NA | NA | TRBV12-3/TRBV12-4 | CASSLGASPMNTEAFF | TGTGCCAGCAGTTTAGGAGCGAGTCCTATGAACACTGAAGCTTTCTTT
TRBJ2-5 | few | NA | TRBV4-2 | CASSQEGGGSGKETQYF | TGTGCCAGCAGCCAAGAAGGGGGCGGTAGCGGGAAAGAGACCCAGTACTTC
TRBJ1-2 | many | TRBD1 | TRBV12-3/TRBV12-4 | CASSFVGQRYGYTF | TGTGCCAGCAGTTTCGTGGGACAGCGCTATGGCTACACCTTC
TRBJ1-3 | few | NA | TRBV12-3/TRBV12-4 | CASSPYRQGNTIYF | TGTGCCAGCAGTCCCTACCGACAGGGAAACACCATATATTTT
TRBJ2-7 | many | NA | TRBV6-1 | CASTNNQEPYEQYF | TGTGCCAGCACCAATAATCAGGAACCCTACGAGCAGTACTTC
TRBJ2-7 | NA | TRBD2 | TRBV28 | CASHERGTTYEQYF | TGTGCCAGCCACGAGCGGGGCACCACCTACGAGCAGTACTTC
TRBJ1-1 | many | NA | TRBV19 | CASSIHMNTEAFF | TGTGCCAGTAGTATTCATATGAACACTGAAGCTTTCTTT
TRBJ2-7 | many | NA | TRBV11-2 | CASSPRGWRSTYEQYF | TGTGCCAGCAGCCCGAGGGGTTGGCGTTCCACCTACGAGCAGTACTTC
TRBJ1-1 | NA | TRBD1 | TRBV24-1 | CATSDPLFLGTGGAEAFF | TGTGCCACCAGTGATCCCTTATTCCTCGGGACAGGGGGGGCTGAAGCTTTCTTT
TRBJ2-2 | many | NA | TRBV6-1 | CASTFDRNTGELFF | TGTGCCAGCACCTTCGACAGGAACACCGGGGAGCTGTTTTTT
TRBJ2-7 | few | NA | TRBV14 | CASSQRRHYEQYF | TGTGCCAGCAGCCAACGGCGCCACTACGAGCAGTACTTC
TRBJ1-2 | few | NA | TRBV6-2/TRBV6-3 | CASSPPALAAGYTF | TGTGCCAGCAGCCCTCCCGCGCTGGCGGCTGGCTACACCTTC
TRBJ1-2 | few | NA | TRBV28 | CASSRPRGGSYGYTF | TGTGCCAGCAGCCGCCCCCGGGGCGGTAGCTATGGCTACACCTTC
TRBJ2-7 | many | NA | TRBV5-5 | CASSSQGATYEQYF | TGTGCCAGCAGCTCCCAAGGGGCCACTTACGAGCAGTACTTC
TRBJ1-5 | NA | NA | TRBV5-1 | CASSLRPDNQPQHF | TGCGCCAGCAGCTTGCGACCGGACAATCAGCCCCAGCATTTT
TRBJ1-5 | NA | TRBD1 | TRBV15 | CATSTGGTDLSNQPQHF | TGTGCCACCAGCACCGGGGGGACAGACCTCAGCAATCAGCCCCAGCATTTT